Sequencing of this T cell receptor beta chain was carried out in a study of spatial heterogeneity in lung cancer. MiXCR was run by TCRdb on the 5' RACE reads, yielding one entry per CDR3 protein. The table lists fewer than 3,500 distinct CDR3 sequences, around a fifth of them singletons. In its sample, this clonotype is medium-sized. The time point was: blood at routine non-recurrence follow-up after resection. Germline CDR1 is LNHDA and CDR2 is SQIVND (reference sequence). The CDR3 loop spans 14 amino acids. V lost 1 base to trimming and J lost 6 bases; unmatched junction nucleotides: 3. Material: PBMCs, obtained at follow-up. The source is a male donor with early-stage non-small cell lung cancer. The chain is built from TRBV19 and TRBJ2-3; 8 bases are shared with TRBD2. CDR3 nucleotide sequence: TGTGCCAGTAGTATAGCGGGGGGGCTGGATACGCAGTATTTT. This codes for CASSIAGGLDTQYF.